This TCR delta chain was identified during a study of Vδ1+ human thymocytes. Alphabeta T cells were depleted, then CD3+ Vdelta1+ Vdelta2- thymocytes were FACS-sorted. The CDR3 has 18 amino acids. V lost 1 base to trimming and J lost 3 bases; unmatched junction nucleotides: 9. CDR1 and CDR2 from the germline V gene are TSWWSYY and QGS. About this clone itself: Its target is not known.

General study results and limits: Thymic delta-chain repertoires held approximately 20% Vdelta2 sequences and few Vdelta3, despite high sort purity. Thymic TRG and TRD repertoires appeared highly polyclonal. The authors advised highly purified populations and single-cell validation.

The template was reverse-transcribed extracted RNA. Pooled V-gene forward primers with one constant-region reverse primer generated the CDR3 amplicons by multiplex PCR. TCRdb reanalysed the multiplex PCR reads with CATT. The repertoire holds over 45,000 delta-chain clones, around a sixth seen once, with roughly 0.5% in the top ten. Source material: Vdelta1+ gamma-delta thymocytes from the thymus. Subset of the sample: FACS-sorted CD3+ TCRalphabeta- TCRVdelta1+ TCRVdelta2- thymocytes. The rearrangement uses TRDV1 and TRDJ1; 12 bases are a match to TRDD3. This receptor was identified in a boy in the first two years of life who had congenital heart surgery. This chain's CDR3 is CALGEPGAGGYGADKLIF. In nucleotides, the CDR3 is TGTGCTCTTGGGGAACCAGGGGCTGGGGGATACGGCGCCGATAAACTCATCTTT.